These T cell receptor beta chains were read from a single sample in a study of T cells in tuberculosis. TCRdb's copy holds only in-frame clones and misses some; the assay was immunoSEQ multiplex PCR. The sample consists of some 30,000 clones, 86% of them appearing once. Sample: PBMCs, taken at tuberculosis diagnosis. These receptors all come from an adult with tuberculosis. The CDR3 runs from the conserved cysteine through the conserved F or W. Fields, in order: J gene, D gene, clone size, V gene, CDR3 DNA, CDR3 protein. D genes are given only for firm matches. The listing skips clone size in some rows; elsewhere it reads once, few, many or a size class.

J: TRBJ2-1
D: TRBD1
size: NA
V: TRBV10-3
DNA: TGTGCCATCGGACAGGGTCCGGAGCGTGAGCAGTTCTTC
CDR3: CAIGQGPEREQFF

J: TRBJ2-7
D: TRBD2
size: NA
V: TRBV4-2
DNA: TGTGCCAGCAGGCGTACTAGCGGGAGAGGGGACGAGCAGTACTTC
CDR3: CASRRTSGRGDEQYF

J: TRBJ2-2
D: TRBD1
size: NA
V: TRBV2
DNA: TGTGCCAGCAGTGAACTGGACAGGGTAGGCACCGGGGAGCTGTTTTTT
CDR3: CASSELDRVGTGELFF

J: TRBJ2-1
D: TRBD2
size: NA
V: TRBV2
DNA: TGTGCCAGCGAGGCGGGGACTAGCGGGTCTAATGAGCAGTTCTTC
CDR3: CASEAGTSGSNEQFF

J: TRBJ1-5
D: NA
size: NA
V: TRBV30
DNA: TGTGCCTGGTCCTACAGGGACAATCAGCCCCAGCATTTT
CDR3: CAWSYRDNQPQHF

J: TRBJ2-1
D: TRBD2
size: NA
V: TRBV14
DNA: TGTGCCAGCAGCCAAGATCTATTACTAGCGGGAGGTGAGCAGTTCTTC
CDR3: CASSQDLLLAGGEQFF

J: TRBJ1-1
D: NA
size: once
V: TRBV18
DNA: TGTGCCAGCTCACCGTCAGAAACCTTTGAAGCTTTCTTT
CDR3: CASSPSETFEAFF

J: TRBJ1-1
D: NA
size: once
V: TRBV14
DNA: TGTGCCAGCAGCCAAGATACGGGGTGGGATACTGAAGCTTTCTTT
CDR3: CASSQDTGWDTEAFF

J: TRBJ2-7
D: TRBD2
size: NA
V: TRBV28
DNA: TGTGCCAGCAGTTCAGCGGGGGGCGTCGACGAGCAGTACTTC
CDR3: CASSSAGGVDEQYF

J: TRBJ2-7
D: TRBD1
size: NA
V: TRBV7-3
DNA: TGTGCCAGCAGCTACTCCGGGACAGTCTCCTACGAGCAGTACTTC
CDR3: CASSYSGTVSYEQYF

J: TRBJ2-1
D: TRBD2
size: NA
V: TRBV11-2
DNA: TGTGCCTCCCCCTGGGGCGGGAGGGCCTACAATGAGCAGTTCTTC
CDR3: CASPWGGRAYNEQFF

J: TRBJ1-6
D: NA
size: NA
V: TRBV7-2
DNA: TGTGCCAGCAGCTTAGGGAGCTCCTATAATTCACCCCTCCACTTT
CDR3: CASSLGSSYNSPLHF

J: TRBJ1-3
D: TRBD1
size: NA
V: TRBV29-1
DNA: TGCAGCGTTGAGGACAGGGCAAGAAACACCATATATTTT
CDR3: CSVEDRARNTIYF

J: TRBJ2-2
D: TRBD2
size: once
V: TRBV2
DNA: TGTGCCAGCAGTGAAAGTAGCGGGAGGGCCATGACCGGGGAGCTGTTTTTT
CDR3: CASSESSGRAMTGELFF

J: TRBJ2-7
D: NA
size: NA
V: TRBV5-6
DNA: TGTGCCAGCAGCTTTGGTTCCAGGGGCGAGCAGTACTTC
CDR3: CASSFGSRGEQYF

J: TRBJ2-1
D: TRBD1
size: NA
V: TRBV14
DNA: TGTGCCAGCAGCCAATCAAGGGACAGGCCCCGCAATGAGCAGTTCTTC
CDR3: CASSQSRDRPRNEQFF

J: TRBJ2-2
D: NA
size: once
V: TRBV5-1
DNA: TGCGCCAGCAGCCCGGCGGAGGGGCGACCCGGGGAGCTGTTTTTT
CDR3: CASSPAEGRPGELFF

J: TRBJ2-2
D: TRBD1
size: NA
V: TRBV18
DNA: TGTGCCAGCTCCGCCCGGGACCAGGGGGCCTTCAGCGGGGAGCTGTTTTTT
CDR3: CASSARDQGAFSGELFF

J: TRBJ2-7
D: TRBD2
size: NA
V: TRBV28
DNA: TGTGCCAGCAGATCAGCGGGAGGGGGGTCCTACGAGCAGTACTTC
CDR3: CASRSAGGGSYEQYF

J: TRBJ2-1
D: NA
size: medium-sized
V: TRBV30
DNA: TGTGCCTGGAAGCAGGGGCACAATGAGCAGTTCTTC
CDR3: CAWKQGHNEQFF

J: TRBJ2-2
D: TRBD1
size: NA
V: TRBV9
DNA: TGTGCCAGCAGCGTAACCTCCGGGACAGGGCGCCTGAACACCGGGGAGCTGTTTTTT
CDR3: CASSVTSGTGRLNTGELFF

J: TRBJ2-7
D: TRBD2
size: NA
V: TRBV11-2
DNA: TGTGCCAGCAGCTTAAGCGCTAAGCGGGGGGGCCCCCTCTCCTACGAGCAGTACTTC
CDR3: CASSLSAKRGGPLSYEQYF

J: TRBJ1-2
D: NA
size: NA
V: TRBV6-1
DNA: TGTGCCAGCAGTTCCCTCCTGGGCTACACCTTC
CDR3: CASSSLLGYTF

J: TRBJ2-3
D: TRBD1
size: once
V: TRBV15
DNA: TGTGCCACCAGCAGACCGGGACAGGGGACCACAGATACGCAGTATTTT
CDR3: CATSRPGQGTTDTQYF

J: TRBJ1-2
D: NA
size: once
V: TRBV2
DNA: TGTGCCAGCAGTGTCGGACAGACCACTAACTATGGCTACACCTTC
CDR3: CASSVGQTTNYGYTF

J: TRBJ2-1
D: NA
size: NA
V: TRBV19
DNA: TGTGCCAGTAGTATTCTCCTAAACAATGAGCAGTTCTTC
CDR3: CASSILLNNEQFF

J: TRBJ1-3
D: NA
size: NA
V: TRBV11-2
DNA: TGTGCCAGCAGCTTAGAGGGTGGGCGCGGAAACACCATATATTTT
CDR3: CASSLEGGRGNTIYF

J: TRBJ1-1
D: NA
size: NA
V: TRBV11-2
DNA: TGTGCCAGCAGCTACTCGAGGGGAGGGGGCACTGAAGCTTTCTTT
CDR3: CASSYSRGGGTEAFF

J: TRBJ1-6
D: NA
size: NA
V: TRBV4-1
DNA: TGCGCCAGCAGCCAAGGACCAGGGGTAAATTCACCCCTCCACTTT
CDR3: CASSQGPGVNSPLHF

J: TRBJ1-1
D: NA
size: NA
V: TRBV10-3
DNA: TGTGCCATCAGTGAGAACGGGAACACTGAAGCTTTCTTT
CDR3: CAISENGNTEAFF

J: TRBJ2-7
D: TRBD2
size: NA
V: TRBV7-8
DNA: TGTGCCAGCAGCCCCAGTTTGTCGGTAGCGGGATCCTACGAGCAGTACTTC
CDR3: CASSPSLSVAGSYEQYF

J: TRBJ1-5
D: NA
size: NA
V: TRBV7-2
DNA: TGTGCCAGCAGCTCCCAGGGGCAGGGGAATCAGCCCCAGCATTTT
CDR3: CASSSQGQGNQPQHF

J: TRBJ2-3
D: TRBD1
size: NA
V: TRBV15
DNA: TGTGCCACCAGCAGAGATAGGGTGCGGACAGGGCTCACAGATACGCAGTATTTT
CDR3: CATSRDRVRTGLTDTQYF

J: TRBJ2-2
D: TRBD2
size: NA
V: TRBV19
DNA: TGTGCCACCAAAAGAAGTAGCGGGAGTGCAACCGGGGAGCTGTTTTTT
CDR3: CATKRSSGSATGELFF

J: TRBJ2-1
D: NA
size: NA
V: TRBV19
DNA: TGTGCCAGTAGTATACTCGCGGACTACTCCTACAATGAGCAGTTCTTC
CDR3: CASSILADYSYNEQFF

J: TRBJ2-5
D: NA
size: NA
V: TRBV28
DNA: TGTGCCAGCAGTTCTGGACAGCTACAAGAGACCCAGTACTTC
CDR3: CASSSGQLQETQYF